One sample yielded the 13 T cell receptor beta chains listed below, sequenced in a study of Ad26.COV2.S vaccination and SARS-CoV-2 variants. The assay was immunoSEQ multiplex PCR, and TCRdb's table has in-frame clones only and misses some. Of approximately 450,000 clones in the sample, 75% to 95% were seen once. Sample treatment: around 19 received Ad26.COV2.S at low or high dose, single or two shots; roughly 5 received placebo; per-sample allocation not given. Samples were taken on day 63 after the first vaccine or placebo injection. The sequenced sample was peripheral blood, obtained in a trial of Ad26.COV2.S vaccine versus placebo. These receptors came from a person between 18 and 59 years old who received the Ad26.COV2.S COVID-19 vaccine or a placebo.

The rearrangement uses TRBV7-6 and TRBJ2-7, with D possibly called TRBD1 or TRBD2 (5 bases each). In germline, CDR1 is SGHVS, CDR2 FNYEAQ. The CDR3 length is 13 residues. V lost 4 bases and J 4 bases, leaving 11 bases between the germline ends. CDR3 sequence: CASSSGPIYEQYF. The CDR3 region has the DNA TGTGCCAGCAGCTCGGGACCCATTTACGAGCAGTACTTC.

V usage is TRBV27 and J usage is TRBJ2-7; TRBD2 matches at 7 bases. The CDR3 is 17 amino acids. V was pared by 6 bases and J by 4 bases, with 18 bases of the junction left unmatched. Germline V CDR1 and CDR2: MNHEY, SMNVEV (reference sequence). CDR3 sequence (DNA): TGTGCCAGCAGGCCCGTGAGGGAGGGACTCACCATTTACGAGCAGTACTTC. This codes for CASRPVREGLTIYEQYF.

This chain connects TRBV7-8 to TRBJ2-7, with D tentatively TRBD1 or TRBD2 (5 bases each). Trimming took 5 bases from V and 3 from J, leaving 17 bases between them. Germline assignment: CDR1 SGHVS and CDR2 FQNEAQ. The CDR3 runs 15 residues. CDR3 DNA: TGTGCCAGCAGCCCTGGGGCTAGCTGGGGCTACGAGCAGTACTTC. Its translation: CASSPGASWGYEQYF.

This chain uses TRBV29-1 with TRBJ1-4; no clear D gene. Per the germline V gene, CDR1 is SQVTM and CDR2 is ANQGSEA. V dropped 4 bases and J dropped 7 bases, with 10 bases sitting between them. The CDR3 sequence is 12 residues long. The CDR3 DNA is TGCAGCGTTGGGAATCCAGGTGAAAAACTGTTTTTT. Amino acid sequence: CSVGNPGEKLFF.

The J gene is TRBJ1-1, the V gene TRBV18; D is unresolved. The CDR3 has 12 residues. With 2 bases removed from V and 5 bases from J, the gap between germline ends came to 6 bases. CDR1 is KGHSH and CDR2 is LQKENI in the germline V gene. This chain's CDR3 is CASSPGVTEAFF. CDR3 DNA sequence: TGTGCCAGCTCACCAGGGGTTACTGAAGCTTTCTTT.

The chain links TRBV30 to TRBJ2-2; D is unresolved. V was shortened by 5 bases and J by 5 bases, with 15 bases between the two germline ends. CDR1 GTSNPN and CDR2 SVGIG come from the germline V gene (reference sequence). The CDR3 loop spans 14 amino acids. CDR3 amino acids: CAWAGGYVTGELFF. As DNA, the CDR3 is TGTGCCTGGGCTGGCGGATACGTAACCGGGGAGCTGTTTTTT.

The chain employs TRBV11-3 and TRBJ2-1; 8 bases fit TRBD2. The CDR3 covers 15 residues. The junction had 7 bases not matched to a gene; V was cut back by 1 base and J by 8 bases. Germline V lookup: CDR1 SGHNT, CDR2 YENEEA. The CDR3 nucleotides read TGTGCCAGCAGCTTAGTTGTTAGCGGGATTGATGAGCAGTTCTTC. It yields the protein CASSLVVSGIDEQFF.

This chain links TRBV29-1 with TRBJ2-1, with 7 bases lining up with TRBD2. The germline gives CDR1 SQVTM, CDR2 ANQGSEA. This CDR3 is 14 amino acids long. V was clipped by 1 base and J by 8 bases; unmatched bases: 8. CDR3 in amino acids: CSVEGTSTSDEQFF. CDR3 DNA: TGCAGCGTTGAAGGGACTAGTACTTCGGATGAGCAGTTCTTC.

The rearrangement links TRBV30 to TRBJ2-1, with 15 nucleotides matching TRBD2. V lost 5 bases and J lost 4; bases outside the gene matches: 3. Looked up from germline, CDR1 is GTSNPN and CDR2 is SVGIG (reference sequence). The CDR3 contains 15 residues. The CDR3 loop reads CAWGLAGGGYNEQFF. For the CDR3, the DNA is TGTGCCTGGGGACTAGCGGGAGGGGGGTACAATGAGCAGTTCTTC.

This chain links TRBV6-5 with TRBJ2-1; 10 positions match TRBD2. V lost 2 bases, J lost 7 bases, and 8 bases stayed unmatched. CDR3 length equals 16 residues. CDR1 MNHEY and CDR2 SVGAGI come from the germline V gene. The chain's CDR3 is CASSYPSLAGENEQFF. CDR3 sequence (DNA): TGTGCCAGCAGTTACCCCAGTCTAGCGGGGGAGAATGAGCAGTTCTTC.

Remarks on this clone: Other DNA sequences in this specimen translate into the identical CDR3. The chain combines TRBV11-3 with TRBJ2-2; TRBD2 matches at 12 bases. The CDR3 totals 15 residues. Per the germline V gene, CDR1 is SGHNT and CDR2 is YENEEA. V dropped 4 bases and J dropped 5; count of bases not matched to a gene: 2. The CDR3 nucleotides read TGTGCCAGCAGCTCGGGGACTAGCGGGACCGGGGAGCTGTTTTTT. Translated: CASSSGTSGTGELFF.

The rearrangement links TRBV5-6 to TRBJ2-4; 8 nucleotides agree with TRBD2. V was clipped by 1 base and J by 0 bases; unmatched bases: 3. Germline V lookup: CDR1 SGHDT, CDR2 YYEEEE. This CDR3 is built from 16 residues. DNA of the CDR3: TGTGCCAGCAGCTTGACTAGCGGTCTAGCCAAAAACATTCAGTACTTC. Amino acid sequence: CASSLTSGLAKNIQYF.

This chain links TRBV12-5 with TRBJ2-3; a possible D gene is TRBD1 (5 bases). Trimming shortened V by 3 bases and J by 5 bases, and 12 bases separated the two germline ends. Germline loops: CDR1 LGHNT, CDR2 FRNRAP. This CDR3 is built from 14 residues. The CDR3: CASGLQAQRDTQYF. CDR3 sequence (DNA): TGTGCTAGTGGTTTACAGGCACAGCGAGATACGCAGTATTTT.